The T cell receptor (beta chain) described here comes from a study of blood T cells in healthy people across ages. In regard to this clonotype: What it recognizes is unknown.

Germline CDR1 MNHEY, CDR2 SVGAGI. This CDR3 has 11 residues. With V trimmed by 4 bases and J by 13 bases, 5 bases remained unmatched. Overall study findings and caveats: Both naive CD4+ cell counts and diversity were greater in long-lived donors than in aged donors. It was held that the diversity estimates obtained from one million T cells were underestimates.

Primers used in a second PCR of about 6 to 11 cycles were a sample-barcoded 5' primer and a J-beta primer mix. TCRdb reprocessed the 5' RACE reads with MiXCR, giving one entry per CDR3 protein. The table includes about 1.8 million distinct CDR3 sequences, around half detected once. This receptor was obtained from a woman in her thirties or forties in good health. The rearrangement links TRBV6-5 to TRBJ2-5, with 8 bases fitting TRBD1. Sequenced input: blood. This CDR3 is CASSSDRGMYF. CDR3 sequence (DNA): TGTGCCAGCAGTTCTGACAGGGGAATGTACTTC.